The table lists the clone carrying this TCR beta chain with a few counts. Its antigen is still unknown. The record originates from a study of T cell repertoires in cytomegalovirus infection. At the level of the study: Matching HLA type and CMV infection were both indicated by public TCR beta signatures.

MiXCR was run by TCRdb on the reads, yielding one entry per CDR3 protein. The sample has 450,000 to 650,000 distinct CDR3 sequences, about 40% seen once. Germline loops: CDR1 SNHLY, CDR2 FYNNEI. The CDR3 length is 16 residues. V shed 3 bases and J 6 bases; nucleotides not matched to a gene: 13. V and J are TRBV2 and TRBJ2-7; 8 positions agree with TRBD2. The TCR originated in a human donor in good health (CMV status not recorded). Some clones in this sample may be carry-over from other donors' samples. Sequencing was performed on cultured PBMCs, taken from culture after CMV antigen stimulation. In DNA form, the CDR3 reads TGTGCCAGCAGTGAGGAGTGGAGCGGGGGCAACTTCGAGCAGTACTTC. Its translation: CASSEEWSGGNFEQYF.